Listed below are T cell receptor beta chains from one sample, sequenced in a study of blood T cell repertoires in COVID-19. Sequencing used immunoSEQ multiplex PCR; TCRdb keeps in-frame clones, though not all of them. This table has 250,000 to 350,000 clones, around nine tenths appearing once. The specimen sequenced was peripheral blood. The receptors stem from a woman in her 30s with COVID-19, enrolled during active disease. Each CDR3 is given with its conserved first and last residue. A D gene is named only where the DNA matches it firmly. Only some rows state a clone size, as once, few, many or a class for expanded clones.

size	V	J	D	DNA	CDR3
NA	TRBV7-2	TRBJ2-5	NA	TGTGCCAGCAGCTTGGGACTCCGAGAGACCCAGTACTTC	CASSLGLRETQYF
once	TRBV10-1	TRBJ2-7	TRBD1	TGCGCCAGCAGTGAGCGGGACAGATACGAGCAGTACTTC	CASSERDRYEQYF
NA	TRBV30	TRBJ1-1	NA	TGTGCCTGGAGTCACCGGTTTCGGAACACTGAAGCTTTCTTT	CAWSHRFRNTEAFF
NA	TRBV23-1	TRBJ2-1	TRBD1	TGCGCCAGCAGTCAACCCCAGGGGGCGTTTTCCTACAATGAGCAGTTCTTC	CASSQPQGAFSYNEQFF
NA	TRBV12-3/TRBV12-4	TRBJ1-5	NA	TGTGCCAGCAGGCTATCTAATCGGCCCCAGCATTTT	CASRLSNRPQHF
NA	TRBV10-3	TRBJ1-1	NA	TGTGCCACCAAAGAGGGGAACACTGAAGCTTTCTTT	CATKEGNTEAFF
NA	TRBV3-1/TRBV3-2	TRBJ2-7	NA	TGTGCCAGCAGCCCCGACCTTAGAGGCGAGCAGTACTTC	CASSPDLRGEQYF
NA	TRBV18	TRBJ1-4	TRBD1	TGTGCCAGCTCACCAAGGGGGACAGGACAGGAAAAACTGTTTTTT	CASSPRGTGQEKLFF
NA	TRBV5-4	TRBJ2-3	TRBD2	TGTGCCAGCAGCCCTGACCCCGGGCTAGCGGGAGGGACAGATACGCAGTATTTT	CASSPDPGLAGGTDTQYF
NA	TRBV9	TRBJ2-3	TRBD1	TGTGCCAGCAGCGTCTCAGGGGGAGTAATTGGTACGCAGTATTTT	CASSVSGGVIGTQYF
NA	TRBV5-4	TRBJ1-3	TRBD1	TGTGCCAGCAGCTCGAAGACAGGGACTGGAAACACCATATATTTT	CASSSKTGTGNTIYF
NA	TRBV18	TRBJ2-3	TRBD1	TGTGCCAGCTCACCACTTTCGGGACAGCGCACAGATACGCAGTATTTT	CASSPLSGQRTDTQYF
once	TRBV9	TRBJ1-1	NA	TGTGCCAGCAGCGTATCGGGGACATCGATGAACACTGAAGCTTTCTTT	CASSVSGTSMNTEAFF
NA	TRBV9	TRBJ2-7	TRBD2	TGTGCCAGCAGCCCTTGGGGAGCGGGAGCTCCCGAGCAGTACTTC	CASSPWGAGAPEQYF
NA	TRBV28	TRBJ1-2	NA	TGTGCCAGCAGTTTTGACAGAACCTATGGCTACACCTTC	CASSFDRTYGYTF
NA	TRBV5-1	TRBJ2-1	TRBD2	TGCGCCAGCAGCTACGGACTAGCGGAGTACAATGAGCAGTTCTTC	CASSYGLAEYNEQFF